Detailed here is one T cell receptor (beta chain). Its antigen is still unknown. This specimen comes from a study of T-cell reconstitution after alpha-beta-depleted transplantation in children. General study findings and limits: In patients about two months after transplant, alpha-beta T cells reportedly arose from several hundred expanded graft clones. Among T cells one year after transplant, newly produced cells accounted for most counts and diversity. Some patients owed their high day-60 TCRbeta diversity to surviving recipient T cells and thymic progenitors.

V was pared by 5 bases and J by 8 bases, with 1 base of the junction left unmatched. The CDR3 is 11 residues long. Unique molecular identifiers were incorporated into the prepared TCRbeta library. TCRdb ran MiXCR on the PCR reads and lists one entry per CDR3 protein. The table records about 980,000 distinct CDR3 sequences, 25% to 30% of them present only once. The sequenced sample was PBMCs, mostly from graft donor cells, obtained 360 days after TCRalphabeta/CD19-depleted stem cell transplant. This TCR derives from a boy under three years old who had a stem cell transplant for SCID, so the T cells may come from the graft donor. V and J are TRBV12-3 or TRBV12-4 and TRBJ1-2; 8 bases map to TRBD1. Written as DNA, the CDR3 is TGTGCCAGCAGTGACAGGGGCGGCTACACCTTC. It specifies CASSDRGGYTF.